Shown below are 13 T cell receptor beta chains from a single sample sequenced in a study of OX40 agonist ivuxolimab in advanced cancers. Repertoires were generated with immunoSEQ multiplex PCR, while TCRdb's copy carries only in-frame clones and drops some. This sample carries over 15,000 clones, approximately 83% of them seen once, and the ten largest clones take 21%. Material: CD4+ or CD8+ T cells sorted from blood, obtained in a trial of the OX40 agonist ivuxolimab. The receptors shown here come from an adult with an advanced solid tumor such as melanoma, head and neck, liver or kidney cancer.

J is TRBJ1-3 and V is TRBV16; D call uncertain. V was shortened by 3 bases and J by 8 bases, with 14 bases between the two germline ends. The germline CDR1 and CDR2 sequences are KGHSY and FQNENV. The CDR3 is 14 amino acids. This chain's CDR3 is CASSHYNSMDTIYF. The CDR3, as DNA: TGTGCCAGCAGCCATTATAACAGTATGGACACCATATATTTT.

V is TRBV4-1 and J is TRBJ1-5; D gene ambiguous. This CDR3 contains 15 residues. The V gene's germline CDR1 is MGHRA and CDR2 YSYEKL. Trimming shortened V by 0 bases and J by 5 bases, and 11 bases separated the two germline ends. The CDR3 reads CASSQEGRGDQPQHF. The CDR3 DNA reads TGCGCCAGCAGCCAAGAGGGTCGCGGCGATCAGCCCCAGCATTTT.

The V and J genes are TRBV7-9 and TRBJ2-3; 7 nucleotides align to TRBD2. The CDR3 is 13 residues long. CDR1 and CDR2 from the germline V gene are SEHNR and FQNEAQ (reference sequence). Trimming took 5 bases from V and 7 from J; bases not matched to a gene: 6. CDR3: CASSRGEVNTQYF. The DNA for the CDR3 is TGTGCCAGCAGCCGGGGGGAAGTGAATACGCAGTATTTT.

V and J are TRBV19 and TRBJ2-4; D gene unclear. Trimming pared 10 bases from V and 0 bases from J, leaving 13 bases between. The CDR3 is 14 residues long. The germline V gene has CDR1 LNHDA and CDR2 SQIVND (reference sequence). This CDR3 is CATYGPGAKNIQYF. CDR3 bases: TGTGCCACCTACGGGCCGGGAGCCAAAAACATTCAGTACTTC.

This clone occurred a few times. CDR3 DNA: TGTGCCGCCCAGGCGGCCAGCTCCTACAATGAGCAGTTCTTC. Its translation: CAAQAASSYNEQFF. This chain links TRBV27 with TRBJ2-1; the D is unclear. The germline V and J ends were trimmed by 11 bases and 0 bases, with 14 bases remaining between them. CDR3 size: 14 residues. Germline V CDR1 and CDR2: MNHEY, SMNVEV (reference sequence).

A few counts support this clone. The J gene is TRBJ2-7, the V gene TRBV6-1, with TRBD2 matching 8 bases. The V and J ends lost 4 bases and 1 base, in that order; junction bases with no gene match: 6. The germline V gene encodes CDR1 MNHNS and CDR2 SASEGT. The CDR3 loop spans 15 amino acids. For the CDR3, the DNA is TGTGCCAGCAGTGTGCTAGCGGGCTCATCCTACGAGCAGTACTTC. This encodes CASSVLAGSSYEQYF.

This clone was seen more than once but under ten times. This chain connects TRBV10-3 to TRBJ1-6; possible D gene TRBD1, 5 bases. The CDR3 covers 13 residues. The V gene's germline CDR1 is ENHRY and CDR2 SYGVKD. Trimming stripped 6 bases from V and 5 bases from J, with 8 bases between. CDR3 loop: CAIRGDDNSPLHF. CDR3 in DNA: TGTGCCATCAGGGGGGACGATAATTCACCCCTCCACTTT.

The rearrangement uses TRBV9 and TRBJ1-1, with D maybe TRBD1 (5 bases). V lost 4 bases, J lost 5 bases, and 12 bases lay in between. Per the germline V gene, CDR1 is SGDLS and CDR2 is YYNGEE. This CDR3 comprises 13 residues. CDR3 sequence reads: CASSSSGGTEAFF. The DNA of the CDR3 is TGTGCCAGCAGCAGCAGTGGGGGGACTGAAGCTTTCTTT.

This clone appeared a single time. This chain links TRBV6-6 with TRBJ2-1; 7 bases align to TRBD1. The length of the CDR3 is 15 residues. Unmatched junction bases numbered 3, after V lost 4 bases and J lost 0 bases. Germline lookup yields CDR1 MNHNY and CDR2 SVGAGI (reference sequence). The CDR3 coding sequence is TGTGCCAGCAGTTTGGACAGGAGCTCCTACAATGAGCAGTTCTTC. Amino acid sequence: CASSLDRSSYNEQFF.

As DNA, the CDR3 is TGTGCCAGTAGTATAGATGCGGGCCAAGAGACCCAGTACTTC. Protein sequence: CASSIDAGQETQYF. The chain combines TRBV19 with TRBJ2-5; D is possibly TRBD2 (5 bases). In germline, CDR1 is LNHDA, CDR2 SQIVND (reference sequence). CDR3 size: 14 residues. Trimming took 0 bases from V and 1 from J, leaving 6 bases between them. The whole variable domain, filled in from reference TRBV19 and TRBJ2-5, reads DGGITQSPKYLFRKEGQNVTLSCEQNLNHDAMYWYRQDPGQGLRLIYYSQIVNDFQKGDIAEGYSVSREKKESFPLTVTSAQKNPTAFYLCASSIDAGQETQYFGPGTRLLVL.

Only a few counts were recorded for this clone. An end of the junction differs from the germline gene, which may be a read error. CDR3 protein: CASSYSPFASYNSPLHF. CDR3 nucleotide sequence: TGTGCCAGCAGTTACTCACCGTTTGCCTCCTATAATTCACCCCTCCACTTT. The V and J genes are TRBV6-4 and TRBJ1-6; D remains unclear. CDR3 length: 17 amino acids. Germline CDR1 MRHNA, CDR2 SNTAGT.

The chain has TRBV27 and TRBJ2-7; D is ambiguous. V lost 2 bases, J lost 1 base, and 6 bases lay in between. The CDR3 sequence is 13 residues long. The germline gives CDR1 MNHEY, CDR2 SMNVEV (reference sequence). The CDR3 sequence: CASSLKWSYEQYF. CDR3 DNA: TGTGCCAGCAGTTTAAAATGGTCCTACGAGCAGTACTTC.

The rearrangement uses TRBV10-2 and TRBJ2-7; TRBD2 matches 8 bases. The CDR3 loop spans 17 amino acids. Germline V gene sequence: CDR1 WSHSY, CDR2 SAAADI. V dropped 5 bases and J dropped 6; count of bases not matched to a gene: 18. The CDR3 nucleotides read TGCGCCAGCAGTCGTGGGGAGACGTCAAGACTAGCGATCGAGCAGTACTTC. Translating gives CASSRGETSRLAIEQYF.